This T cell receptor beta chain was recorded in a study of cytomegalovirus exposure and HLA in healthy donors. Across the whole study: Tens of millions of unique TCR sequences came from HLA-typed donors in an early release.

This clone turned up a few times. The CDR3 is made up of 11 amino acids. V lost 5 bases to trimming and J lost 10 bases; unmatched junction nucleotides: 2. The germline V gene has CDR1 SEHNR and CDR2 FQNEAQ (reference sequence). It was healthy bone marrow donors who served as donors. 13 Jbeta primers and 60 Vbeta primers were used for the PCR. Assay: immunoSEQ multiplex PCR; the TCRdb copy retains only in-frame clones and omits some. This table holds about 80,000 clones, approximately 60% found once. Sequencing was carried out using PBMCs. The chain links TRBV7-9 to TRBJ2-1; the match to TRBD1 covers 7 bases. The source is a male donor in good health and CMV-seropositive. CDR3 nucleotides: TGTGCCAGCAGCCTGACAGGGGAGCAGTTCTTC. Its protein product is CASSLTGEQFF. Full variable domain (outside the CDR3, taken from reference TRBV7-9 and TRBJ2-1): DTGVSQNPRHKITKRGQNVTFRCDPISEHNRLYWYRQTLGQGPEFLTYFQNEAQLEKSRLLSDRFSAERPKGSFSTLEIQRTEQGDSAMYLCASSLTGEQFFGPGTRLTVL.